This T cell receptor beta chain was found in a study of cytomegalovirus exposure and HLA in healthy donors. V gave up 0 bases and J gave up 0 bases; unmatched junction bases: 7. The CDR3 length is 17 residues. From germline, CDR1 is SGHRS and CDR2 YFSETQ. As concerns this clone: Its antigen remains unknown.

With 60 Vbeta and 13 Jbeta primers, the PCR was carried out. This table comes from immunoSEQ multiplex PCR, and its TCRdb copy is limited to in-frame clones, with some not included. The sample includes some 110,000 clones, 70% to 80% of them seen just once. Study-wide results and limits: Within the data, a cluster of highly shared sequence variants was likely a sequencing artifact.

This TCR derives from a man aged 55-75 years in good health and CMV-seronegative. The chain employs TRBV5-1 and TRBJ1-2; 8 bases match TRBD1. Sequencing was performed on PBMCs. CDR3 amino acids: CASSLGQGITTNYGYTF. The CDR3 nucleotides read TGCGCCAGCAGCTTGGGACAGGGGATAACGACTAACTATGGCTACACCTTC.